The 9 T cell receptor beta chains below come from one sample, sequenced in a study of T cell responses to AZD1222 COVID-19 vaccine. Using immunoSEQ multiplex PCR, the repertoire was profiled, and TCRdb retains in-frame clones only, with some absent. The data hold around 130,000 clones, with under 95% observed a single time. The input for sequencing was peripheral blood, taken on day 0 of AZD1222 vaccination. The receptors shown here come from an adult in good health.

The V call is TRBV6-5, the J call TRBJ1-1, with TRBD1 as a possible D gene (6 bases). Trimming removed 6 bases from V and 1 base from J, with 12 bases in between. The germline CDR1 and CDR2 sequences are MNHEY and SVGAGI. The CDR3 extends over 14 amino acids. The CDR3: CASRQGVGNTEAFF. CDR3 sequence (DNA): TGTGCCAGCAGACAGGGAGTCGGGAACACTGAAGCTTTCTTT.

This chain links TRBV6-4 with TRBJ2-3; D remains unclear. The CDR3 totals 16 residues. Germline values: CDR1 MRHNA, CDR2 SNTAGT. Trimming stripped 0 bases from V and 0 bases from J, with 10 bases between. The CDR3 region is CASSDSTRASTDTQYF. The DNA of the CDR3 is TGTGCCAGCAGTGACTCGACACGTGCTAGCACAGATACGCAGTATTTT.

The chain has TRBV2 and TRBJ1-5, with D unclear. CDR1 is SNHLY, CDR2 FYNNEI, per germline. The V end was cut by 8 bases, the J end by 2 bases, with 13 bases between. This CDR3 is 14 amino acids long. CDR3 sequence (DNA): TGTGCCAGCTCCCTGGGGAGGGGCAATCAGCCCCAGCATTTT. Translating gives CASSLGRGNQPQHF.

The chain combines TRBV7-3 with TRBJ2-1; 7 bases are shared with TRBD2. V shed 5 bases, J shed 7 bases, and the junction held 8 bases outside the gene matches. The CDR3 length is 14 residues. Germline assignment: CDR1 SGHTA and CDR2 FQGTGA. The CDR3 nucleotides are TGTGCCAGCAGCCCGACTAGCAGGTCGAATGAGCAGTTCTTC. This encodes CASSPTSRSNEQFF.

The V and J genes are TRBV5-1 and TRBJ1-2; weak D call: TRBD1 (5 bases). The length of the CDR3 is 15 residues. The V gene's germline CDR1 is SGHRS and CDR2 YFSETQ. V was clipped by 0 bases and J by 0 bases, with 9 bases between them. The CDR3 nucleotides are TGCGCCAGCAGCTTGGCCCAGGGTACTAACTATGGCTACACCTTC. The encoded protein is CASSLAQGTNYGYTF. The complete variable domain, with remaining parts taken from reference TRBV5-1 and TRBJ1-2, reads KAGVTQTPRYLIKTRGQQVTLSCSPISGHRSVSWYQQTPGQGLQFLFEYFSETQRNKGNFPGRFSGRQFSNSRSEMNVSTLELGDSALYLCASSLAQGTNYGYTFGSGTRLTVV.

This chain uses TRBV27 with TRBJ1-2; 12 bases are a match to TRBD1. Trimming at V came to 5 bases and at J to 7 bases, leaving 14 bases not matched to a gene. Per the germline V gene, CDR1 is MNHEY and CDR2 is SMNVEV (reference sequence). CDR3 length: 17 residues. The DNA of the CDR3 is TGTGCCAGCAGTCCTAGGCCTCCGGGACAGGGGGCTATTGGCTACACCTTC. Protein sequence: CASSPRPPGQGAIGYTF.

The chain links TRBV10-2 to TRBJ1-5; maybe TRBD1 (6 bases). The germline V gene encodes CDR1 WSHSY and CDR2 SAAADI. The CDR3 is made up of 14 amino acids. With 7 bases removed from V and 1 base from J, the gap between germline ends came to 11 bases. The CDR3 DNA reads TGCGCCAGCAACAGGGTATGGAGCAATCAGCCCCAGCATTTT. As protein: CASNRVWSNQPQHF.

CDR3 sequence: CATSRDRGGDYNEQFF. The CDR3 bases are TGTGCCACCAGCAGAGATCGGGGCGGGGACTACAATGAGCAGTTCTTC. The chain has TRBV15 and TRBJ2-1; possible D gene TRBD2, 6 bases. The length of the CDR3 is 16 residues. Trimming cost V 0 bases and J 3 bases, with 12 bases left between them. CDR1 and CDR2 (germline): LNHNV, YYDKDF (reference sequence).

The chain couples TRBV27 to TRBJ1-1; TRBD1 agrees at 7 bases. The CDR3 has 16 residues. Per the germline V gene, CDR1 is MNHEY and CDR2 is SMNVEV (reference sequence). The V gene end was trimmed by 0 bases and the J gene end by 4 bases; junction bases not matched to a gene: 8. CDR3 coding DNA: TGTGCCAGCAGTTTATCCTCCAGGGGGTTGACCACTGAAGCTTTCTTT. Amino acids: CASSLSSRGLTTEAFF.